Given below is one TCR beta chain in context. Its antigen is undetermined. Germline assignment: CDR1 GTSNPN and CDR2 SVGIG (reference sequence). There are 13 residues in the CDR3. The trim removed 5 bases at V and 6 bases at J, leaving 7 bases unmatched. The sample is drawn from a study of T cell responses to AZD1222 COVID-19 vaccine. Method: immunoSEQ multiplex PCR; TCRdb's copy keeps in-frame clones and lacks some. The sample records about 120,000 clones, 85% to 90% being singletons. Study-level points and caveats: Clonal diversity may have been underestimated in mostly white British donors. Just a handful of AZD1222 recipients tested seropositive at baseline. A rise in Spike-specific TCR breadth and depth followed two AZD1222 doses.

The sequence derives from an adult in good health. V gene TRBV30 combines with J gene TRBJ2-1; 7 bases agree with TRBD1. The specimen was peripheral blood, collected on day 0 of AZD1222 vaccination. CDR3 sequence (DNA): TGTGCCTGGTCCCCGACAGGGTTCAATGAGCAGTTCTTC. Encoded protein: CAWSPTGFNEQFF.